This TCR beta chain is from a study of metastatic and nonmetastatic thyroid tumors. Turning to the study itself: The comparison covered peripheral blood and tumor or nodule tissue in malignant and benign thyroid patients.

Concerning this clone itself: The antigen is unknown.

CDR3 length: 12 residues. Germline CDR1 MNHNS, CDR2 SASEGT. Unmatched junction bases numbered 3, after V lost 6 bases and J lost 4 bases. None of the patients had undergone any treatment ahead of thyroid surgery. General observations from the study: A significant increase in TCR beta diversity was reportedly seen in malignant thyroid tumors relative to benign nodules, in blood and tumor.

As originally analysed: CDR3 was compared across clinicopathological groups, and the resulting differences were used to build a distant-metastasis classifier for papillary thyroid cancer. TCRdb reprocessed the PCR reads using MiXCR. V and J calls and clone size were set by TCRdb, not the authors. The data contain approximately 38,000 clones, about 30% of them singletons. This receptor was identified in a male donor with papillary thyroid cancer or a benign thyroid nodule (not recorded which). Some clones in this sample may be carry-over from other donors' samples. This chain links TRBV6-1 with TRBJ2-7; 7 bases agree with TRBD1. Sequencing was carried out using blood. CDR3 nucleotides: TGTGCCAGCAGCGCGACAGGGTACGAGCAGTACTTC. This sequence encodes CASSATGYEQYF.